The present T cell receptor beta chain was sequenced within a study of molecular identifiers for immune sequencing clone quantification. TCRdb used MiXCR to reprocess the PCR reads, holding one entry per CDR3 protein. The sample records about 330,000 distinct CDR3 sequences, about 22% being singletons. The V gene lost 3 bases and the J gene lost 1 base, with 9 bases spanning the gap. This CDR3 spans 14 amino acids. CDR1 SGHAT and CDR2 FQNNGV come from the germline V gene. Ten or more counts support this clonotype. This chain connects TRBV11-2 to TRBJ1-1; D is undetermined. Sequencing used naive CD8+ T cells from blood, with Jurkat cell RNA spiked in. Subset given: FACS-sorted CD8+CD4-CCR7+CD45RA+ naive T cells. The TCR originated in a human donor in good health. Some libraries in this study had Jurkat cell RNA spiked in. The CDR3 DNA reads as TGTGCCAGCAGCTTCTTTTATTCGAACACTGAAGCTTTCTTT. It codes for CASSFFYSNTEAFF.